This T cell receptor beta chain was identified in a study of cytomegalovirus exposure and HLA in healthy donors. In the PCR, 60 Vbeta and 13 Jbeta primers were used. Method: immunoSEQ multiplex PCR; TCRdb's copy keeps in-frame clones and lacks some. Of approximately 170,000 clones in the sample, more than 65% were seen once. The V gene end was trimmed by 5 bases and the J gene end by 1 base; junction bases not matched to a gene: 7. CDR1 and CDR2 from the germline V gene are SGHTA and FQGNSA. The CDR3 sequence is 15 residues long. This chain joins TRBV7-2 and TRBJ2-7; 8 bases are a match to TRBD2. This TCR was sampled from a man aged 45-65 years in good health and CMV-seropositive. The sample taken for sequencing was PBMCs. CDR3 residues: CASSPSSGLSYEQYF. Written as DNA, the CDR3 is TGTGCCAGCAGCCCATCTAGCGGGCTTTCCTACGAGCAGTACTTC.